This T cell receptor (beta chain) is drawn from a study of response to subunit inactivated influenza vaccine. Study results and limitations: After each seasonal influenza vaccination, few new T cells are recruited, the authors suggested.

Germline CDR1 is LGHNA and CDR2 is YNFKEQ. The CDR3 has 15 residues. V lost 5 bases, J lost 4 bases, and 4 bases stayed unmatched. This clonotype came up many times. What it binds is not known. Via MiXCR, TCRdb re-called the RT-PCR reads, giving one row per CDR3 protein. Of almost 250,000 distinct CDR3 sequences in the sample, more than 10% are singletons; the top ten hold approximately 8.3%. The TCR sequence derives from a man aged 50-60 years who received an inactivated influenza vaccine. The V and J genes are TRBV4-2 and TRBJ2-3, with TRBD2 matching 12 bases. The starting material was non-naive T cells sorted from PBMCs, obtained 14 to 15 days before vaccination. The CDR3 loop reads CASSALAGGPDTQYF. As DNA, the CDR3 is TGTGCCAGCAGCGCACTAGCGGGGGGTCCAGATACGCAGTATTTT.